Sequencing of this T cell receptor beta chain was carried out in a study of CD8 T cells in ankylosing spondylitis. Details on this clonotype: Its antigen is not identified.

Trimming took 0 bases from V and 5 from J, leaving 13 bases between them. Germline CDR1 is DFQATT and CDR2 is SNEGSKA (reference sequence). There are 14 residues in the CDR3. Study outcomes and limitations: A motif in TCR beta, a set of roughly eight highly homologous variants, appeared characteristic of ankylosing spondylitis blood. Earlier studies detected some motif variants in reactive arthritis synovial fluid and blood. Disease-linked clones reportedly showed significant enrichment in matched ankylosing spondylitis synovial fluid.

A quantitative 5'-RACE method, one with molecular barcodes, was used to make TCR beta libraries. TCRdb processed the 5' RACE reads anew with MiXCR; each CDR3 protein has one entry. The sample lists roughly 150,000 distinct CDR3 sequences, 25% to 35% occurring once. J is TRBJ2-5 and V is TRBV20-1; D call uncertain. Sequencing was done on a sample of synovial fluid, either unsorted or a sorted T cell fraction (not recorded which). The receptor was isolated from a male donor with ankylosing spondylitis. The CDR3 DNA reads as TGCAGTGCTAGAGATCTGGAGCGTGGTGAGACCCAGTACTTC. This encodes CSARDLERGETQYF.